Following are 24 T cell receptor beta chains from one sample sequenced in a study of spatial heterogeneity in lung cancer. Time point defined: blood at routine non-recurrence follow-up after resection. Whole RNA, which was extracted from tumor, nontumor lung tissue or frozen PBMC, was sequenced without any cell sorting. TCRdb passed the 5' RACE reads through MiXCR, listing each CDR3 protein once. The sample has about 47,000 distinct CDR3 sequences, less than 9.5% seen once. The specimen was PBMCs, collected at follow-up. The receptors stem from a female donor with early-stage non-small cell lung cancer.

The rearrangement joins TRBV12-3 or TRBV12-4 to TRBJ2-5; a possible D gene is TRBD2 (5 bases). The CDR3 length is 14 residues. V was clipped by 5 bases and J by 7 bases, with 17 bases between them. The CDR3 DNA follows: TGTGCCAGCAGTCGCGGACTGGCCCCAGGGACCCAGTACTTC. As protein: CASSRGLAPGTQYF.

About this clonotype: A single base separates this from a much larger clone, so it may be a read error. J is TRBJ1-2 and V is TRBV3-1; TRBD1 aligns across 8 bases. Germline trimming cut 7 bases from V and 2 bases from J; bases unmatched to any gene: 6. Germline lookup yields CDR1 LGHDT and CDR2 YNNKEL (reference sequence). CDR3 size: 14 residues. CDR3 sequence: CASNLQGANYGYTF. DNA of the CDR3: TGTGCCAGCAACCTCCAGGGGGCGAACTATGGCTACACCTTC.

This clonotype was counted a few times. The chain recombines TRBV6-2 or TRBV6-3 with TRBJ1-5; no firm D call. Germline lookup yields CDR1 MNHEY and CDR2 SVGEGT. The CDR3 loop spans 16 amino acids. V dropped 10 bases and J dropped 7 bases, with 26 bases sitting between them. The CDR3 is CATLNLAGIAGQPQHF. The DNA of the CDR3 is TGTGCCACACTTAACTTGGCGGGGATTGCGGGCCAGCCCCAGCATTTT.

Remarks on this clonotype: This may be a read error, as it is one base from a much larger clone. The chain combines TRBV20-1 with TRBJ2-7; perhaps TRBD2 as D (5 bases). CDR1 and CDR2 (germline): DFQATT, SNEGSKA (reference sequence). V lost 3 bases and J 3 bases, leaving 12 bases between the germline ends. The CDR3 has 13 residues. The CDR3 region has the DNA TGCAGTGCTAGCCAGCGGTCGGTCTACGAGCAGTACTTC. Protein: CSASQRSVYEQYF.

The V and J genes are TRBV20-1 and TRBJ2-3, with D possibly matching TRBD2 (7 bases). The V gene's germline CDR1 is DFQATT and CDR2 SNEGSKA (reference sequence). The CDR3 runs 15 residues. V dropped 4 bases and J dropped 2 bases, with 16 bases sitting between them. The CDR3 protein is CSAILRGANTDTQYF. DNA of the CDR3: TGCAGTGCTATTCTCCGGGGGGCAAACACAGATACGCAGTATTTT.

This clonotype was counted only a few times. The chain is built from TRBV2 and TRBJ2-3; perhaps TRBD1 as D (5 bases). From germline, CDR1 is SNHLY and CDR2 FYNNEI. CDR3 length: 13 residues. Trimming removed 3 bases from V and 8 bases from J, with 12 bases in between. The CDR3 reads CASSEGLESTQYF. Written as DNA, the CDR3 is TGTGCCAGCAGTGAGGGGCTGGAGAGTACGCAGTATTTT.

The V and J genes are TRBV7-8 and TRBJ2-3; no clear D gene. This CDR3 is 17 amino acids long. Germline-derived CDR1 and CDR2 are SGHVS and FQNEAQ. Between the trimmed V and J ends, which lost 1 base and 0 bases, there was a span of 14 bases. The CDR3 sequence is CASSLVGVSGSTDTQYF. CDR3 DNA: TGTGCCAGCAGCTTAGTTGGTGTGTCTGGGAGCACAGATACGCAGTATTTT.

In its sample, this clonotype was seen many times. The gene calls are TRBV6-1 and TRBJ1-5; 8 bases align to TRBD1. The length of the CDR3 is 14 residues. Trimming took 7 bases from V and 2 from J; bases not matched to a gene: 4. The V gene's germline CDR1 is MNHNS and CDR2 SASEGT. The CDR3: CASTGTGRNQPQHF. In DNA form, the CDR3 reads TGTGCCAGCACCGGGACAGGTCGCAATCAGCCCCAGCATTTT.

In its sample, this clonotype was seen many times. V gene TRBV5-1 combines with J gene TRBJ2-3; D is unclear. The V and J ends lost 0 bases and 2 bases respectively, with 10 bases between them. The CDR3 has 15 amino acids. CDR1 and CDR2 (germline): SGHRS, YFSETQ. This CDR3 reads CASSLVPETTDTQYF. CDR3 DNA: TGCGCCAGCAGCTTGGTCCCGGAAACCACAGATACGCAGTATTTT. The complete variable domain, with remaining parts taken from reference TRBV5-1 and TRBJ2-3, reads KAGVTQTPRYLIKTRGQQVTLSCSPISGHRSVSWYQQTPGQGLQFLFEYFSETQRNKGNFPGRFSGRQFSNSRSEMNVSTLELGDSALYLCASSLVPETTDTQYFGPGTRLTVL.

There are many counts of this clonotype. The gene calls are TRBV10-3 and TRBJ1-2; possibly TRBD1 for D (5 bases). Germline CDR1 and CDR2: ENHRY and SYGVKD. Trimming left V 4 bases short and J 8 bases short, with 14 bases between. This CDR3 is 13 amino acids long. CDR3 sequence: CAISAGTAGGYTF. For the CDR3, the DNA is TGTGCCATCAGTGCCGGGACGGCCGGGGGCTACACCTTC.

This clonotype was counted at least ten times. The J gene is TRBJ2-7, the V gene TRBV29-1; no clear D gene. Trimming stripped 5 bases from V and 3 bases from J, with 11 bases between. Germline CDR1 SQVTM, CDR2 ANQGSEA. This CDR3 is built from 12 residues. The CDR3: CSVREAGYEQYF. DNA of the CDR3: TGCAGCGTTAGAGAAGCTGGCTACGAGCAGTACTTC.

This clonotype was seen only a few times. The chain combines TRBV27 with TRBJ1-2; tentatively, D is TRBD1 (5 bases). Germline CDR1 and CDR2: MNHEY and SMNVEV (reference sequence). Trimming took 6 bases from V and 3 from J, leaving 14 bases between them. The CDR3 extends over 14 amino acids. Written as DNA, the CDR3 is TGTGCCAGCAGAAGGGGAGGAGATTACTATGGCTACACCTTC. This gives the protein CASRRGGDYYGYTF.

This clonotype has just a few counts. In nucleotides, the CDR3 is TGCGCCAGCAGCTTGGCGCCAGGGGGCGAAAAACTGTTTTTT. It encodes CASSLAPGGEKLFF. The chain links TRBV5-1 to TRBJ1-4; 8 bases match TRBD1. Germline V gives CDR1 SGHRS, CDR2 YFSETQ. V was clipped by 0 bases and J by 8 bases; unmatched bases: 3. This CDR3 spans 14 amino acids.

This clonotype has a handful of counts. CDR3 amino acids: CSARTDSNQPQHF. CDR3 nucleotide sequence: TGCAGTGCTAGAACAGATAGCAATCAGCCCCAGCATTTT. This chain links TRBV20-1 with TRBJ1-5; D remains ambiguous. V was clipped by 2 bases and J by 0 bases, with 5 bases between them. The CDR3 spans 13 residues. CDR1 is DFQATT, CDR2 SNEGSKA, per germline (reference sequence).

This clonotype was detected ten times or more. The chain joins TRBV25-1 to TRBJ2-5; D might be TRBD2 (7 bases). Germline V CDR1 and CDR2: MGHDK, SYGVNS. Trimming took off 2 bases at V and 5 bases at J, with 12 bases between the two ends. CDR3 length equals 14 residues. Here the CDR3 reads CASSEGGALETQYF. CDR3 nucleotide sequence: TGTGCCAGCAGTGAAGGGGGGGCCCTCGAGACCCAGTACTTC. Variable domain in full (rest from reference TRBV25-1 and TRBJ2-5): EADIYQTPRYLVIGTGKKITLECSQTMGHDKMYWYQQDPGMELHLIHYSYGVNSTEKGDLSSESTVSRIRTEHFPLTLESARPSHTSQYLCASSEGGALETQYFGPGTRLLVL.

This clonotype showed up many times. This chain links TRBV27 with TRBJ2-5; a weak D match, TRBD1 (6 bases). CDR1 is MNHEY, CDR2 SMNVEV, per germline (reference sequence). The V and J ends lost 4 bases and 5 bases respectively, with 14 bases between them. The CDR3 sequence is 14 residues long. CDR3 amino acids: CASSSQGTGETQYF. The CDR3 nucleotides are TGTGCCAGCAGTTCACAGGGTACGGGGGAGACCCAGTACTTC.

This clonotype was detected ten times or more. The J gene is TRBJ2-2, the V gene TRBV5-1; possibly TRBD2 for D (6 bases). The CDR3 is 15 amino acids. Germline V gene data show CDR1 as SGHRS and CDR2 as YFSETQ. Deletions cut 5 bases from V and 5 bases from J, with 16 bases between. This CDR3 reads CASSPPSTSTGELFF. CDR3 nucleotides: TGCGCCAGCAGTCCCCCTTCGACTAGTACCGGGGAGCTGTTTTTT.

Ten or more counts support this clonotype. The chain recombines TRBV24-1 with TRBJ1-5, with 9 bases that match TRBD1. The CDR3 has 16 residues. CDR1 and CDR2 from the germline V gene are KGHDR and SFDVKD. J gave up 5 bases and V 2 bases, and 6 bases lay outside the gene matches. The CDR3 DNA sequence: TGTGCCACCAGTGATTCGGGACAGGGAAGTTATCAGCCCCAGCATTTT. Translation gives CATSDSGQGSYQPQHF.

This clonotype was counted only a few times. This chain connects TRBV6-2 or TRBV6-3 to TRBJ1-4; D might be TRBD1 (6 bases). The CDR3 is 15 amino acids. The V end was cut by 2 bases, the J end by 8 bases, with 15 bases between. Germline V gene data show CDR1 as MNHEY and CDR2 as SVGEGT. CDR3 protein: CASSYDPGAREKLFF. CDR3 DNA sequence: TGTGCCAGCAGTTACGATCCAGGGGCGAGGGAAAAACTGTTTTTT.

As DNA, the CDR3 is TGTGCCAGCAGCGACAGGGGCACCGGGGAGCTGTTTTTT. It yields the protein CASSDRGTGELFF. The chain couples TRBV6-5 to TRBJ2-2; 8 bases align to TRBD1. The CDR3 totals 13 residues. Germline lookup yields CDR1 MNHEY and CDR2 SVGAGI. J gave up 4 bases and V 6 bases, and 1 base lay outside the gene matches.

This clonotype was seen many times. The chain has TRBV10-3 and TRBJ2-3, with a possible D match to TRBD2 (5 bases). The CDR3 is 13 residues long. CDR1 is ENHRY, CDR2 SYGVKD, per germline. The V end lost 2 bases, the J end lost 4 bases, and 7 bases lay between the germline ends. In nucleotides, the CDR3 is TGTGCCATCAGTGAGACTAGACCAGATACGCAGTATTTT. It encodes CAISETRPDTQYF.

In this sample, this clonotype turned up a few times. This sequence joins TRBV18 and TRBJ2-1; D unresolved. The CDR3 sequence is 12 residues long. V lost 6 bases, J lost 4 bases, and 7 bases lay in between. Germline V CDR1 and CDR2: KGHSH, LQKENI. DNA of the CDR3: TGTGCCAGCTCGCCCACTTACAATGAGCAGTTCTTC. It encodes CASSPTYNEQFF. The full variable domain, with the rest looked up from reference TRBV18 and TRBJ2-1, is NAGVMQNPRHLVRRRGQEARLRCSPMKGHSHVYWYRQLPEEGLKFMVYLQKENIIDESGMPKERFSAEFPKEGPSILRIQQVVRGDSAAYFCASSPTYNEQFFGPGTRLTVL.

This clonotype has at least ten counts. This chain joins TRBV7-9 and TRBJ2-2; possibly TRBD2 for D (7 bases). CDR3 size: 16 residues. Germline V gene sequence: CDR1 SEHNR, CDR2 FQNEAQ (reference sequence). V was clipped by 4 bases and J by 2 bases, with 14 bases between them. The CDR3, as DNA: TGTGCCAGCAGCTCCAAGGGGGGGCCCAACACCGGGGAGCTGTTTTTT. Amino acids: CASSSKGGPNTGELFF.

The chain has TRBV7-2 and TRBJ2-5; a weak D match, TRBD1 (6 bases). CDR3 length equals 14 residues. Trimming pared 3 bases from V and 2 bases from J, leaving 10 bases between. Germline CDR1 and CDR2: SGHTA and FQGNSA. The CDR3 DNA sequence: TGTGCCAGCAGCTTCCAGGACAGTCAAGAGACCCAGTACTTC. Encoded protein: CASSFQDSQETQYF.